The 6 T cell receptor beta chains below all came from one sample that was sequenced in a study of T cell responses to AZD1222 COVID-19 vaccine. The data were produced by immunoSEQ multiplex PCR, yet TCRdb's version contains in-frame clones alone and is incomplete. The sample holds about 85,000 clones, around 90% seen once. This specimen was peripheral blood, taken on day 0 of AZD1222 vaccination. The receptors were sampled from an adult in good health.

This chain's CDR3 is CASSPTGSGELFF. CDR3 sequence (DNA): TGTGCCAGCTCCCCCACAGGGTCCGGGGAGCTGTTTTTT. V usage is TRBV18 and J usage is TRBJ2-2, with D perhaps TRBD1 (6 bases). The CDR3 is 13 amino acids. V lost 6 bases, J lost 6 bases, and 11 bases lay in between. The V gene's germline CDR1 is KGHSH and CDR2 LQKENI.

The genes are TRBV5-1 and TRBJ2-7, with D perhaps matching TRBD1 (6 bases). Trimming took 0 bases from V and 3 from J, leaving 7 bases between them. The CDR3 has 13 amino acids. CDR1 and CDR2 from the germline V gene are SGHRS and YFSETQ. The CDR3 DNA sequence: TGCGCCAGCAGCTTGGAGGACAGCTACGAGCAGTACTTC. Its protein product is CASSLEDSYEQYF.

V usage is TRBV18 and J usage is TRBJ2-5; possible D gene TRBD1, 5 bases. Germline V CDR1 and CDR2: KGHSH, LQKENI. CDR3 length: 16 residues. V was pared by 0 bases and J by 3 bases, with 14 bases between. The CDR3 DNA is TGTGCCAGCTCACCACCGGGGCGTTCTACCAAAGAGACCCAGTACTTC. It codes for CASSPPGRSTKETQYF. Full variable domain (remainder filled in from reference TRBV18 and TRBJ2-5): NAGVMQNPRHLVRRRGQEARLRCSPMKGHSHVYWYRQLPEEGLKFMVYLQKENIIDESGMPKERFSAEFPKEGPSILRIQQVVRGDSAAYFCASSPPGRSTKETQYFGPGTRLLVL.

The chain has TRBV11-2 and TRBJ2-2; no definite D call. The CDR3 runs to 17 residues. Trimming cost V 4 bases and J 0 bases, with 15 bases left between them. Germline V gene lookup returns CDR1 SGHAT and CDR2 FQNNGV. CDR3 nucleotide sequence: TGTGCCAGCAGCTCCCCGCCGAAGGGTGCGAACACCGGGGAGCTGTTTTTT. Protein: CASSSPPKGANTGELFF.

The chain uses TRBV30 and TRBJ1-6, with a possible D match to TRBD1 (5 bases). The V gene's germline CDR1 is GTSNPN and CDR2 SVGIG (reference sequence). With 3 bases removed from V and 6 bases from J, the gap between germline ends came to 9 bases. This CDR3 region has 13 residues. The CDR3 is CAWSTDTNSPLHF. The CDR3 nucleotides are TGTGCCTGGAGCACGGACACTAATTCACCCCTCCACTTT. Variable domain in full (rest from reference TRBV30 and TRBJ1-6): SQTIHQWPATLVQPVGSPLSLECTVEGTSNPNLYWYRQAAGRGLQLLFYSVGIGQISSEVPQNLSASRPQDRQFILSSKKLLLSDSGFYLCAWSTDTNSPLHFGNGTRLTVT.

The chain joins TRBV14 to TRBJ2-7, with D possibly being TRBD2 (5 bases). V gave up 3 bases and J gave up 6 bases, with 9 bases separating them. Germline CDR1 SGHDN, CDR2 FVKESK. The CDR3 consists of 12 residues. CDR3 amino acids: CASSQTGSEQYF. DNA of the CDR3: TGTGCCAGCAGCCAGACGGGGAGCGAGCAGTACTTC. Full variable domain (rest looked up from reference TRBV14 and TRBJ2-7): EAGVTQFPSHSVIEKGQTVTLRCDPISGHDNLYWYRRVMGKEIKFLLHFVKESKQDESGMPNNRFLAERTGGTYSTLKVQPAELEDSGVYFCASSQTGSEQYFGPGTRLTVT.